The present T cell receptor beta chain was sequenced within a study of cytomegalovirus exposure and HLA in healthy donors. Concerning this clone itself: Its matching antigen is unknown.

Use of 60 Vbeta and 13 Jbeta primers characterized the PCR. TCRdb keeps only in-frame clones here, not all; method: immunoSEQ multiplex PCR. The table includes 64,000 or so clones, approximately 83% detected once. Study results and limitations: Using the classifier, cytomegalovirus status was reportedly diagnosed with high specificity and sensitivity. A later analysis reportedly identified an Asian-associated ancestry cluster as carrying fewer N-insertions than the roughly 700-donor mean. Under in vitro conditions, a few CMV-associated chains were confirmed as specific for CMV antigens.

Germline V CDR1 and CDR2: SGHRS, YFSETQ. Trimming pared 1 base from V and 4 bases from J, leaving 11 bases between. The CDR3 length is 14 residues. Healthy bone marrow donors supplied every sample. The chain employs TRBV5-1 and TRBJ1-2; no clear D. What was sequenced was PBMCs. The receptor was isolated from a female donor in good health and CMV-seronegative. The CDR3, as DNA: TGCGCCAGCAGCTTGTCCCTGGGGAGCTATGGCTACACCTTC. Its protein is CASSLSLGSYGYTF.